The entry below describes one T cell receptor (beta chain). Its antigen remains unknown. The CDR3 totals 13 residues. Trimming left V 8 bases short and J 1 base short, with 11 bases between. Germline V gene data show CDR1 as MNHNS and CDR2 as SASEGT. The data were taken from a study of T cell repertoires in cytomegalovirus infection. Study context: A matching HLA type, together with CMV infection, was signaled by public TCR beta signatures.

TCRdb re-called the reads with MiXCR, one entry per CDR3 protein. The data show about 740,000 distinct CDR3 sequences, roughly 35% seen once. Study-wide results and limits: Public TCR beta family frequency separated CMV-and-HLA carriers, including in an independent cohort.

This TCR was sampled from a human donor in good health (CMV status not recorded). Some clones in this sample may be carry-over from other donors' samples. V is TRBV6-1 and J is TRBJ1-1; no firm D call. The material sequenced was PBMCs. The chain's CDR3 is CASALYGNTEAFF. The CDR3 DNA reads as TGTGCCAGCGCCCTTTACGGGAACACTGAAGCTTTCTTT.